The present entry profiles one TCR beta chain with its context. This sample is drawn from a study of monozygotic twins with inflammatory bowel disease. Via template switching, UMIs carrying a 6-nucleotide sample barcode were introduced. TCRdb re-called the 5' RACE reads and gives one entry per CDR3 protein, without DNA. In all, the sample yields 200,000 to 250,000 distinct CDR3 sequences. CDR3 length equals 16 residues. Per germline, CDR1 LNHNV and CDR2 YYDKDF (reference sequence). The clonotype comes from a human donor with ulcerative colitis or Crohn's disease, or a healthy co-twin of an affected twin (not recorded which). The V gene is TRBV15, the J gene TRBJ2-7; TCRdb selects TRBD1, and the lack of DNA leaves this call unchecked. The sequencing sample was made of blood. The CDR3 region is CATSRQTGAPSYEQYF. Looking up the rest from reference TRBV15 and TRBJ2-7 gives the full variable domain: DAMVIQNPRYQVTQFGKPVTLSCSQTLNHNVMYWYQQKSSQAPKLLFHYYDKDFNNEADTPDNFQSRRPNTSFCFLDIRSPGLGDTAMYLCATSRQTGAPSYEQYFGPGTRLTVT.